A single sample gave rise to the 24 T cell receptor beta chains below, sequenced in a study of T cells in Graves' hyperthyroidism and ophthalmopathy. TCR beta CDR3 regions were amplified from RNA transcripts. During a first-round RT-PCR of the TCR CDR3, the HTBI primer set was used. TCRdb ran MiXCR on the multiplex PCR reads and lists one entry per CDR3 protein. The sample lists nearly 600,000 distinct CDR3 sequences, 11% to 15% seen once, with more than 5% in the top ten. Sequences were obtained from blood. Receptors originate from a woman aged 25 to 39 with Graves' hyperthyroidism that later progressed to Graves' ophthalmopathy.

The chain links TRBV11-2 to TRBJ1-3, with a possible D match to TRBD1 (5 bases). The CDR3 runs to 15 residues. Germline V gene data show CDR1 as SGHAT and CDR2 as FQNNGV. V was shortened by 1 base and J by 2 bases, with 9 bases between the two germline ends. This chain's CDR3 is CASSLGAGTGNTIYF. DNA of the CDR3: TGTGCCAGCAGCTTAGGGGCAGGGACTGGAAACACCATATATTTT.

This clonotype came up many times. The CDR3 region has the DNA TGTGCCAGCAGCCCAGGGTACTATGGCTACACCTTC. Translation: CASSPGYYGYTF. This chain uses TRBV7-2 with TRBJ1-2; a weak D match, TRBD1 (5 bases). This CDR3 spans 12 amino acids. Trimming removed 5 bases from V and 3 bases from J, with 7 bases in between. Germline V gives CDR1 SGHTA, CDR2 FQGNSA. Variable domain in full (rest from reference TRBV7-2 and TRBJ1-2): GAGVSQSPSNKVTEKGKDVELRCDPISGHTALYWYRQSLGQGLEFLIYFQGNSAPDKSGLPSDRFSAERTGGSVSTLTIQRTQQEDSAVYLCASSPGYYGYTFGSGTRLTVV.

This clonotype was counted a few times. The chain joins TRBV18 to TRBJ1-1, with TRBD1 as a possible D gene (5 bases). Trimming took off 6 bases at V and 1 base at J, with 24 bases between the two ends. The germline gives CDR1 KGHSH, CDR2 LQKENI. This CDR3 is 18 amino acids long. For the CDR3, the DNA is TGTGCCAGCTCCTCAACTAGGGGATCCGGACGACCGAACACTGAAGCTTTCTTT. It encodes CASSSTRGSGRPNTEAFF.

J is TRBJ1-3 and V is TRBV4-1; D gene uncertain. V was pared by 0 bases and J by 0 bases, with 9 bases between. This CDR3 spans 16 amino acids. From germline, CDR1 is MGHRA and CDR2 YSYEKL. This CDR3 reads CASSQDRVNSGNTIYF. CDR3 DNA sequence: TGCGCCAGCAGCCAAGATCGGGTCAACTCTGGAAACACCATATATTTT.

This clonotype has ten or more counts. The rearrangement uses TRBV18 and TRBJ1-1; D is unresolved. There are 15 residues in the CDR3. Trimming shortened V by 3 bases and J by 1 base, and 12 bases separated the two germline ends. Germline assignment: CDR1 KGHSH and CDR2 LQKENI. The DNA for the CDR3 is TGTGCCAGCTCACCCGTCCCCCCGGGGAACACTGAAGCTTTCTTT. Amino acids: CASSPVPPGNTEAFF. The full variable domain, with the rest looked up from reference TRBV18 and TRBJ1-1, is NAGVMQNPRHLVRRRGQEARLRCSPMKGHSHVYWYRQLPEEGLKFMVYLQKENIIDESGMPKERFSAEFPKEGPSILRIQQVVRGDSAAYFCASSPVPPGNTEAFFGQGTRLTVV.

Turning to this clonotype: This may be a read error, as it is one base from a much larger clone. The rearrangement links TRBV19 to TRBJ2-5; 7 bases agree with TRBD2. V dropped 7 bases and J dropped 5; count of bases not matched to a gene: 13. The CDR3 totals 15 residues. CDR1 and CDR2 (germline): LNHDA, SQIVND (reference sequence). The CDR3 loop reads CASTGTNGGGETQYF. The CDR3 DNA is TGTGCCAGTACCGGGACTAACGGCGGAGGGGAGACCCAGTACTTC.

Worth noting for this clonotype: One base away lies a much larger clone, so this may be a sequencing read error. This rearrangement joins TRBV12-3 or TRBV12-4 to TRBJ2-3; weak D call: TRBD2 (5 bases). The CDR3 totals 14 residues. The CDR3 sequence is CVSSWSAGTDTQYF. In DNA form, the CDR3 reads TGTGTCAGCAGTTGGTCAGCGGGCACAGATACGCAGTATTTT.

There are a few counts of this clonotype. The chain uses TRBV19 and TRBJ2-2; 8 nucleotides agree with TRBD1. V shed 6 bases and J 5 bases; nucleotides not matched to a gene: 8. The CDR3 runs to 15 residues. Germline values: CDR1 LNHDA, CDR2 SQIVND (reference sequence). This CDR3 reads CASSRGPKGTGELFF. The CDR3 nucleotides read TGTGCCAGTAGCAGGGGGCCCAAAGGGACCGGGGAGCTGTTTTTT. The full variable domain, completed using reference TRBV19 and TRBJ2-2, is DGGITQSPKYLFRKEGQNVTLSCEQNLNHDAMYWYRQDPGQGLRLIYYSQIVNDFQKGDIAEGYSVSREKKESFPLTVTSAQKNPTAFYLCASSRGPKGTGELFFGEGSRLTVL.

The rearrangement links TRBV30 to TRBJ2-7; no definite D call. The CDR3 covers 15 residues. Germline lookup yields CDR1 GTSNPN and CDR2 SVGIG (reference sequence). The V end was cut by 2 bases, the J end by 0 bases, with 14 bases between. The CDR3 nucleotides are TGTGCCTGGAGTAGGGCGGCCTCAGTCTCCTACGAGCAGTACTTC. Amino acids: CAWSRAASVSYEQYF. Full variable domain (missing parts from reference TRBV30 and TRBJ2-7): SQTIHQWPATLVQPVGSPLSLECTVEGTSNPNLYWYRQAAGRGLQLLFYSVGIGQISSEVPQNLSASRPQDRQFILSSKKLLLSDSGFYLCAWSRAASVSYEQYFGPGTRLTVT.

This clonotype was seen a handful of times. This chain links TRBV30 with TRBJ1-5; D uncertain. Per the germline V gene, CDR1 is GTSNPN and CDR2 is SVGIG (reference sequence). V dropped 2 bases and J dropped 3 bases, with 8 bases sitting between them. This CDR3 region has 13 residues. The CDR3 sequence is CAWSPGINQPQHF. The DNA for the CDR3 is TGTGCCTGGAGTCCGGGGATCAATCAGCCCCAGCATTTT.

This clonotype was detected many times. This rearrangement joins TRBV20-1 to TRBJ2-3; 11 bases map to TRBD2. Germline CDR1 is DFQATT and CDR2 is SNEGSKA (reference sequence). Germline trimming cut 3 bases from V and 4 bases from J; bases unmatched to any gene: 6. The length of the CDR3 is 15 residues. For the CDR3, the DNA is TGCAGTGCTAGCCCAACTAGCGGGAGTGCAGATACGCAGTATTTT. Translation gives CSASPTSGSADTQYF.

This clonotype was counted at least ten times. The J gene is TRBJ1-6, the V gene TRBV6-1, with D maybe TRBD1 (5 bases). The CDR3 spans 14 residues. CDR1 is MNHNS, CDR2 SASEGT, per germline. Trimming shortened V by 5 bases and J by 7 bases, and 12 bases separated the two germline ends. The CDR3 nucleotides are TGTGCCAGCAGTTCCGGGACGGAAAATTCACCCCTCCACTTT. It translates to CASSSGTENSPLHF.

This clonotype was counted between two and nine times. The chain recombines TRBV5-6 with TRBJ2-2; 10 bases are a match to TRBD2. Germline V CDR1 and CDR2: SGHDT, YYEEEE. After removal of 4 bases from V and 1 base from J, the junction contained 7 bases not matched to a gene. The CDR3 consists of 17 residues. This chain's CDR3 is CASSDGLAEWNTGELFF. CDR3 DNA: TGTGCCAGCAGCGATGGACTAGCGGAATGGAACACCGGGGAGCTGTTTTTT.

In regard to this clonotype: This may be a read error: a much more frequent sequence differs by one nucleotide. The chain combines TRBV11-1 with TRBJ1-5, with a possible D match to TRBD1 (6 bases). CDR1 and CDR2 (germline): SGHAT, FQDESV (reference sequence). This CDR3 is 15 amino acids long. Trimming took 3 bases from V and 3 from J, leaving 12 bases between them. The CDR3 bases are TGTGCCAGCAGCTTTGAGGACAGCCCCAATCAGCCCCAGCATTTT. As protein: CASSFEDSPNQPQHF.

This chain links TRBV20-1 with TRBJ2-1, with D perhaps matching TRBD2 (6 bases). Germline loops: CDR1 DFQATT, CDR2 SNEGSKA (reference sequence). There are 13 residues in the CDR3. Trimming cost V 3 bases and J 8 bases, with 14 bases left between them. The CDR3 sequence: CSASIRGIYEQFF. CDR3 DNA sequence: TGCAGTGCTAGCATTCGGGGGATCTATGAGCAGTTCTTC.

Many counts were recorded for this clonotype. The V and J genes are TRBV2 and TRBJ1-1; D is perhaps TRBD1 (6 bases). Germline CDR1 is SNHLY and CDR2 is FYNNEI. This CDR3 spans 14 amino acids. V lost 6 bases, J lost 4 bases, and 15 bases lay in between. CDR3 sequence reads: CASRSGGLGTEAFF. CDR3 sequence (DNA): TGTGCCAGCAGATCTGGGGGGCTGGGCACTGAAGCTTTCTTT. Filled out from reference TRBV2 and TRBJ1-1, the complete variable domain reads EPEVTQTPSHQVTQMGQEVILRCVPISNHLYFYWYRQILGQKVEFLVSFYNNEISEKSEIFDDQFSVERPDGSNFTLKIRSTKLEDSAMYFCASRSGGLGTEAFFGQGTRLTVV.

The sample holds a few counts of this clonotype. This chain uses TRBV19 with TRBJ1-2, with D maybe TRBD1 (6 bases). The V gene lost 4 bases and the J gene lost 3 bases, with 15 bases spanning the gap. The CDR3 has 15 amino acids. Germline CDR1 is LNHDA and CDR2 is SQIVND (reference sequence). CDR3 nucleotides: TGTGCCAGTAGTACCAGGACAGAGACGGACTATGGCTACACCTTC. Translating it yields CASSTRTETDYGYTF.

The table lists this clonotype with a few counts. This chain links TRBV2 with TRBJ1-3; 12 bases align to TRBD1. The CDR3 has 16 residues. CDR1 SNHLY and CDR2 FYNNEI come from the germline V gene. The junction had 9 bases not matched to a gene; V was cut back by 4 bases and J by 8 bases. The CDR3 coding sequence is TGTGCCAGCAGTGGACCGGGACAGGGGGCTCTGGACACCATATATTTT. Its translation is CASSGPGQGALDTIYF.

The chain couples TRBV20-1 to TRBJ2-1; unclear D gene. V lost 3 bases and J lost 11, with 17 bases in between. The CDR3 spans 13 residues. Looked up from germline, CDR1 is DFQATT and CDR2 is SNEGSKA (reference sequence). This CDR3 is CSASSRSGQKQFF. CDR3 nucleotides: TGCAGTGCTAGTAGCAGGTCCGGGCAAAAGCAGTTCTTC.

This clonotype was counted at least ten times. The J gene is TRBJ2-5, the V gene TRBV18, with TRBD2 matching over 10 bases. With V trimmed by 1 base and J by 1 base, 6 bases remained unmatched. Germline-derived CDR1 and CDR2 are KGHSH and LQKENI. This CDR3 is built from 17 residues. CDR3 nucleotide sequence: TGTGCCAGCTCACCACGCTCAGCTAGCGGGAGCCAAGAGACCCAGTACTTC. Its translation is CASSPRSASGSQETQYF.

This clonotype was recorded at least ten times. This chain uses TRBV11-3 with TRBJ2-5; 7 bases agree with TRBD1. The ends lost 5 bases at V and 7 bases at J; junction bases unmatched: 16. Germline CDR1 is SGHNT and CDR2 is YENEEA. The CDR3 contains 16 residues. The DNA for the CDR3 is TGTGCCAGCAGCACCGCAGGACAGGAAGGGGAGTGGACCCAGTACTTC. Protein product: CASSTAGQEGEWTQYF.

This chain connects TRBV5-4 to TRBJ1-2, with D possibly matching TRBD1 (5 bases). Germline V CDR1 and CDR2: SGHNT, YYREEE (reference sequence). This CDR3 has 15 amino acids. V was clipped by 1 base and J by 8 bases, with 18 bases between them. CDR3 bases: TGTGCCAGCAGCTTGCCCATGGGGCAGGGTTTAGGCTACACCTTC. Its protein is CASSLPMGQGLGYTF.

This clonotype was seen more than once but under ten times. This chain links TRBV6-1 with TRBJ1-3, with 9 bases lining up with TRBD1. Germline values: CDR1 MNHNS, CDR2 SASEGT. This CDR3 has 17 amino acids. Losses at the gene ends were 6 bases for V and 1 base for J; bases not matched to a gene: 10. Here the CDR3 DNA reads TGTGCCAGCAGACAATTACAGGGGGCCCTTTCTGGAAACACCATATATTTT. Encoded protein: CASRQLQGALSGNTIYF.

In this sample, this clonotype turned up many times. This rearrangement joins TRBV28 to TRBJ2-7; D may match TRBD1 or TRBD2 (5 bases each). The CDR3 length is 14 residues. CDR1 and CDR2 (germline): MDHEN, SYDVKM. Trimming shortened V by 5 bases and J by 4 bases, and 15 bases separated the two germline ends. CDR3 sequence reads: CASSPAGATYEQYF. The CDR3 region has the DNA TGTGCCAGCAGTCCAGCCGGGGCCACGTACGAGCAGTACTTC.